The clone carrying this TCR beta chain was observed a handful of times. The record originates from a study of blood T cell repertoires in COVID-19. The overall study: Acute and convalescent COVID-19 samples came from the United States, Italy and Spain. PBMCs, B-cell-depleted T cells, or T cells provided the cDNA or gDNA that made up the material.

Original processing notes: Amplification with reference gene primers provided the estimates of nucleated cell counts. Some clones are missing from TCRdb's copy, which holds only in-frame ones; the method was immunoSEQ multiplex PCR. V, J and clone size derive from that table, while D and trimming were established from the DNA sequence. There are 200,000 to 300,000 clones in the sample; approximately 87% occur only once, and under 6.5% lies in the top ten. This CDR3 spans 15 amino acids. Germline V lookup: CDR1 MDHEN, CDR2 SYDVKM. V lost 5 bases, J lost 7 bases, and 6 bases stayed unmatched. V is TRBV28 and J is TRBJ1-6, with 9 positions matching TRBD1. The source of this sequence is a man aged 55 to 69 with acute or convalescent COVID-19. The sequenced material came from peripheral blood. The CDR3 DNA is TGTGCCAGCAGTGGCACCGGGACAGGGAATTCACCCCTCCACTTT. As protein: CASSGTGTGNSPLHF.